Each of the 14 T cell receptor beta chains below was sequenced from the same sample in a study of metastatic and nonmetastatic thyroid tumors. MiXCR re-clonotyped the PCR reads for TCRdb. Seen here are around 26,000 clones, 14% to 15% observed once, and the top ten hold roughly 3.3%. Nobody among the patients had been given any treatment before thyroid surgery. Material: blood. These receptors originate from a female donor with papillary thyroid cancer or a benign thyroid nodule (not recorded which). Some clones in this sample may be carry-over from other donors' samples.

There are many counts of this clone. The chain combines TRBV28 with TRBJ1-1, with D hard to call. Trimming removed 3 bases at V and 7 bases at J, with 15 bases between. This CDR3 region has 14 residues. Germline V gene sequence: CDR1 MDHEN, CDR2 SYDVKM. CDR3 sequence: CASSFEGGQYEAFF. The CDR3 DNA reads TGTGCCAGCAGTTTCGAAGGAGGGCAGTATGAAGCTTTCTTT.

This clone showed up many times. This chain links TRBV20-1 with TRBJ2-4; perhaps TRBD2 as D (5 bases). V was pared by 0 bases and J by 4 bases, with 16 bases between. CDR3 length equals 16 residues. From germline, CDR1 is DFQATT and CDR2 SNEGSKA (reference sequence). CDR3 sequence: CSAREVRLAVKNIQYF. As DNA, the CDR3 is TGCAGTGCTAGAGAGGTTAGGCTAGCCGTTAAAAACATTCAGTACTTC.

This clone occurred many times. The chain is built from TRBV19 and TRBJ2-2; D perhaps matches TRBD2 (5 bases). Trimming removed 3 bases from V and 3 bases from J, with 8 bases in between. Per germline, CDR1 LNHDA and CDR2 SQIVND (reference sequence). This CDR3 comprises 14 residues. CDR3 loop: CASSIGGYTGELFF. CDR3 DNA sequence: TGTGCCAGTAGTATCGGAGGTTACACCGGGGAGCTGTTTTTT.

This clone was observed at least ten times. The chain recombines TRBV28 with TRBJ2-3; no reliable D call. Trimming removed 4 bases at V and 3 bases at J, with 20 bases between. This CDR3 has 17 residues. Germline CDR1 MDHEN, CDR2 SYDVKM. CDR3 DNA sequence: TGTGCCAGCAGTTCCCTTGGATGGGTAGTAAATACAGATACGCAGTATTTT. Translating it yields CASSSLGWVVNTDTQYF.

The V call is TRBV11-2, the J call TRBJ2-7; TRBD2 aligns across 8 bases. J was trimmed by 4 bases and V by 3 bases; bases with no gene match: 14. This CDR3 comprises 17 residues. Per germline, CDR1 SGHAT and CDR2 FQNNGV. The CDR3 loop reads CASSLILAGWVGYEQYF. Written as DNA, the CDR3 is TGTGCCAGCAGCTTGATTTTAGCGGGATGGGTGGGTTACGAGCAGTACTTC.

Ten or more counts support this clone. The V call is TRBV14, the J call TRBJ1-6; D may be TRBD1 (5 bases). Germline lookup yields CDR1 SGHDN and CDR2 FVKESK. The CDR3 spans 19 residues. V was shortened by 4 bases and J by 6 bases, with 25 bases between the two germline ends. The CDR3 coding sequence is TGTGCCAGCAGCCCGCTTTTCCCGGGGCAGGGTCGGGGTAATTCACCCCTCCACTTT. Translated, it gives CASSPLFPGQGRGNSPLHF.

This clone showed up many times. The chain is built from TRBV28 and TRBJ2-7; TRBD1 or TRBD2 may be the D gene (5 bases each). CDR1 MDHEN and CDR2 SYDVKM come from the germline V gene. The CDR3 runs to 14 residues. V was clipped by 7 bases and J by 2 bases, with 15 bases between them. The CDR3 nucleotides read TGTGCCAGCAATTTTGGGACGGGCGCCTACGAGCAGTACTTC. It encodes CASNFGTGAYEQYF. The variable domain in full, completed from reference TRBV28 and TRBJ2-7, reads DVKVTQSSRYLVKRTGEKVFLECVQDMDHENMFWYRQDPGLGLRLIYFSYDVKMKEKGDIPEGYSVSREKKERFSLILESASTNQTSMYLCASNFGTGAYEQYFGPGTRLTVT.

There are many counts of this clone. The V gene is TRBV10-3, the J gene TRBJ1-5; tentative D call: TRBD1 (5 bases). Per germline, CDR1 ENHRY and CDR2 SYGVKD. Between the trimmed V and J ends, which lost 2 bases and 9 bases, there was a span of 17 bases. CDR3 length equals 15 residues. The CDR3 loop reads CAISEDGTLTRPQHF. The CDR3 DNA reads TGTGCCATCAGTGAGGACGGGACCCTAACGAGGCCCCAGCATTTT.

This clone was picked up many times. The rearrangement links TRBV10-1 to TRBJ1-5, with D possibly being TRBD1 (6 bases). The CDR3 consists of 14 residues. Germline-derived CDR1 and CDR2 are WNHNN and SYGVQD (reference sequence). The V and J ends lost 0 bases and 4 bases respectively, with 7 bases between them. DNA for the CDR3: TGCGCCAGCAGTGAGTCGAGGGGGAATCAGCCCCAGCATTTT. Amino acids: CASSESRGNQPQHF.

Concerning this clone itself: This clone may be a read error of a much larger clone one base away. The rearrangement links TRBV5-5 to TRBJ2-5, with D possibly being TRBD2 (6 bases). The V and J ends lost 1 base and 2 bases respectively, with 15 bases between them. The CDR3 length is 16 residues. Looked up from germline, CDR1 is SGHKS and CDR2 is YYEKEE (reference sequence). CDR3 in amino acids: CASSLRHGSGQETQYF. Here the CDR3 DNA reads TGTGCCAGCAGCTTGCGACATGGGAGCGGGCAAGAGACCCAGTACTTC.

This clone was detected ten times or more. CDR3 DNA sequence: TGTGCCAGCAGCCCAAGCCCGGCAGGGTGGGAGACCCAGTACTTC. Amino acid sequence: CASSPSPAGWETQYF. The gene calls are TRBV14 and TRBJ2-5; possibly TRBD1 for D (5 bases). CDR1 and CDR2 from the germline V gene are SGHDN and FVKESK. The V end was cut by 4 bases, the J end by 5 bases, with 17 bases between. The CDR3 is 15 residues long.

On this clone: A read error may explain this, as a much larger clone is one base away. The V gene is TRBV6-2 or TRBV6-3, the J gene TRBJ2-1, with D maybe TRBD2 (6 bases). This CDR3 contains 11 residues. Germline lookup yields CDR1 MNHEY and CDR2 SVGEGT. The CDR3 spells CASSSTRGNFF. The CDR3, as DNA: TGCGCCAGCAGTTCGACTAGAGGGAATTTCTTC.

This clone was detected many times. The V and J genes are TRBV15 and TRBJ2-1; TRBD1 matches 7 bases. The CDR3 sequence is 15 residues long. After removal of 4 bases from V and 3 bases from J, the junction contained 6 bases not matched to a gene. Looked up from germline, CDR1 is LNHNV and CDR2 is YYDKDF (reference sequence). The CDR3 DNA follows: TGTGCCACCAGCACCACAGGGGCCTACTACAATGAGCAGTTCTTC. Protein: CATSTTGAYYNEQFF.

This clone has at least ten counts. The chain couples TRBV28 to TRBJ2-7; a weak D match, TRBD2 (6 bases). The CDR3 consists of 15 residues. The V and J ends lost 6 bases and 3 bases respectively, with 18 bases between them. The germline gives CDR1 MDHEN, CDR2 SYDVKM. As DNA, the CDR3 is TGTGCCAGCAGGCATAGCGGAACCCCCCGCTACGAGCAGTACTTC. Its protein is CASRHSGTPRYEQYF.